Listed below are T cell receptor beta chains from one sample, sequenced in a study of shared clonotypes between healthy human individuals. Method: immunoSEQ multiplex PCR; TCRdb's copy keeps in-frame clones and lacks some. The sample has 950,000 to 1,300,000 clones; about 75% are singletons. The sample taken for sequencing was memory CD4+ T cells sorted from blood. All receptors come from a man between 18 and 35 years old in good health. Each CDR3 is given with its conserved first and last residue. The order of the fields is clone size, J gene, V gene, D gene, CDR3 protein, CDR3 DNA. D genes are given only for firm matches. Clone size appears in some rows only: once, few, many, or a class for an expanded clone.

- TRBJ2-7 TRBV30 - CAWTIFLGGEQYF TGTGCCTGGACGATCTTCTTAGGGGGGGAGCAGTACTTC
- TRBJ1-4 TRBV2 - CASTGGGEKLFF TGTGCCAGCACGGGGGGTGGTGAAAAACTGTTTTTT
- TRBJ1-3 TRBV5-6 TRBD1 CASSWETGGGNTIYF TGTGCCAGCAGCTGGGAGACAGGGGGTGGAAACACCATATATTTT
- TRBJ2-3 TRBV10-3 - CAISERLNTDTQYF TGTGCCATCAGTGAGCGGCTCAACACAGATACGCAGTATTTT
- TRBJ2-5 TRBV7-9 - CASSLALYGQETQYF TGTGCCAGCAGCTTAGCGCTATACGGCCAAGAGACCCAGTACTTC
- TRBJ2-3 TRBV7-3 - CASSQNTGDTQYF TGTGCCAGCAGCCAGAACACTGGGGATACGCAGTATTTT
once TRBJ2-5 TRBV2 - CASSAVGALETQYF TGTGCCAGCAGCGCGGTGGGAGCACTGGAGACCCAGTACTTC
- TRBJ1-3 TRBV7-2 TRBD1 CASSPGQAFSGNTIYF TGTGCCAGCAGTCCGGGACAGGCCTTCTCTGGAAACACCATATATTTT
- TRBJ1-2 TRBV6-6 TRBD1 CASSRDRVAYGYTF TGTGCCAGCAGTCGGGACAGGGTGGCCTATGGCTACACCTTC
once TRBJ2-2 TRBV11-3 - CASTTFGGGSTGELFF TGTGCCAGCACCACTTTCGGAGGGGGGAGCACCGGGGAGCTGTTTTTT
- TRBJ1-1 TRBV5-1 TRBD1 CASSWGTGDPPEAFF TGCGCCAGCAGCTGGGGGACAGGGGACCCCCCTGAAGCTTTCTTT
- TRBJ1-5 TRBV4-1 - CASSLRSLDQPQHF TGCGCCAGCAGCCTCCGTTCGTTAGATCAGCCCCAGCATTTT